This T cell receptor (beta chain) was profiled in a study of T cells in Graves' hyperthyroidism and ophthalmopathy. The CDR3 consists of 14 residues. V was clipped by 6 bases and J by 8 bases; unmatched bases: 9. What was amplified from RNA transcripts were TCR beta CDR3 regions. The TCR CDR3 first-round RT-PCR relied on the HTBI primer set. TCRdb fed the multiplex PCR reads into MiXCR, producing one record per CDR3 protein. The sample comprises about 840,000 distinct CDR3 sequences, around 38% of which are singletons, and 8.9% rests with the top ten. The hyperthyroidism patients had all been newly diagnosed, and their disease duration was under 2 months. Their ages ranged from 18 to 65 years. PBMCs were sourced from around 10 ml fresh peripheral blood.

This sequence joins TRBV12-3 or TRBV12-4 and TRBJ1-4; 7 nucleotides match TRBD1. This receptor was taken from a young man with Graves' hyperthyroidism. The sequenced sample consisted of blood. In DNA form, the CDR3 reads TGTGCCAGCAGAGGGGACAGCTCGGTGGAAAAACTGTTTTTT. It is translated as CASRGDSSVEKLFF.